Below are 21 T cell receptor beta chains sequenced from a single sample in a study of blood T cell repertoires in COVID-19. Sequencing used immunoSEQ multiplex PCR; TCRdb keeps in-frame clones, though not all of them. This sample yields about 140,000 clones, of which 82% are seen a single time; roughly 4% belongs to the top ten. The sequenced sample was peripheral blood. The source of these receptors is a woman of 80 years or more with acute or convalescent COVID-19.

This rearrangement joins TRBV6-1 to TRBJ2-1, with 9 bases fitting TRBD2. Germline V CDR1 and CDR2: MNHNS, SASEGT. The V segment lost 3 bases and the J segment 4 bases; nucleotides outside the gene matches: 7. The CDR3 runs 16 residues. The CDR3 spells CASSEIPSGGYNEQFF. CDR3 coding DNA: TGTGCCAGCAGTGAGATCCCAAGCGGGGGGTACAATGAGCAGTTCTTC.

The chain carries TRBV30 and TRBJ1-3, with unresolved D. CDR3 size: 12 residues. Germline CDR1 and CDR2: GTSNPN and SVGIG (reference sequence). V lost 8 bases and J lost 0, with 8 bases in between. CDR3 loop: CAAGSSGNTIYF. CDR3 in DNA: TGTGCCGCAGGAAGCTCTGGAAACACCATATATTTT.

The sample holds one count of this clone. This chain links TRBV2 with TRBJ2-5, with 9 bases matching TRBD2. The germline gives CDR1 SNHLY, CDR2 FYNNEI. Losses at the gene ends were 7 bases for V and 5 bases for J; bases not matched to a gene: 8. This CDR3 contains 14 residues. The CDR3 coding sequence is TGTGCCAGCAAAGGGGGACTAGCTCTGGAGACCCAGTACTTC. Its protein is CASKGGLALETQYF.

This clone was counted a few times. The chain has TRBV28 and TRBJ1-4, with D uncertain. The CDR3 is 13 amino acids. V gave up 0 bases and J gave up 7 bases, with 6 bases separating them. CDR1 MDHEN and CDR2 SYDVKM come from the germline V gene. The CDR3, as DNA: TGTGCCAGCAGTTTATGGGCGGGTGAAAAACTGTTTTTT. It codes for CASSLWAGEKLFF.

The chain joins TRBV27 to TRBJ1-5, with D possibly being TRBD1 (5 bases). Deletions cut 7 bases from V and 0 bases from J, with 13 bases between. Germline V gene data show CDR1 as MNHEY and CDR2 as SMNVEV (reference sequence). The length of the CDR3 is 15 residues. The CDR3 here is CASTPRGFSNQPQHF. Written as DNA, the CDR3 is TGTGCCAGCACCCCTAGGGGATTTAGCAATCAGCCCCAGCATTTT.

The rearrangement links TRBV19 to TRBJ2-5, with TRBD1 as a possible D gene (6 bases). Trimming left V 6 bases short and J 5 bases short, with 13 bases between. This CDR3 spans 13 amino acids. Germline V lookup: CDR1 LNHDA, CDR2 SQIVND (reference sequence). The CDR3 sequence: CASRPTGGETQYF. The CDR3 bases are TGTGCCAGTAGACCGACAGGTGGGGAGACCCAGTACTTC.

The chain links TRBV5-1 to TRBJ1-6; 8 bases line up with TRBD1. Losses at the gene ends were 4 bases for V and 7 bases for J; bases not matched to a gene: 4. The CDR3 is 14 amino acids. Per germline, CDR1 SGHRS and CDR2 YFSETQ. This CDR3 reads CASSTDRGNSPLHF. The DNA of the CDR3 is TGCGCCAGCAGCACCGACAGGGGAAATTCACCCCTCCACTTT.

V is TRBV2 and J is TRBJ1-3; possibly TRBD1 for D (6 bases). Per the germline V gene, CDR1 is SNHLY and CDR2 is FYNNEI. There are 18 residues in the CDR3. Between the trimmed V and J ends, which lost 6 bases and 0 bases, there was a span of 21 bases. CDR3 residues: CASSRAGTPILSGNTIYF. For the CDR3, the DNA is TGTGCCAGCAGCCGGGCCGGGACACCGATACTCTCTGGAAACACCATATATTTT. Looking up the rest from reference TRBV2 and TRBJ1-3 gives the full variable domain: EPEVTQTPSHQVTQMGQEVILRCVPISNHLYFYWYRQILGQKVEFLVSFYNNEISEKSEIFDDQFSVERPDGSNFTLKIRSTKLEDSAMYFCASSRAGTPILSGNTIYFGEGSWLTVV.

The genes are TRBV10-3 and TRBJ2-1; no clear D gene. Trimming left V 0 bases short and J 8 bases short, with 17 bases between. Looked up from germline, CDR1 is ENHRY and CDR2 is SYGVKD. This CDR3 is 16 amino acids long. In nucleotides, the CDR3 is TGTGCCATCAGTGAGTCGAATAAGGAAGCGTCGGATGAGCAGTTCTTC. Amino acid sequence: CAISESNKEASDEQFF.

The chain joins TRBV6-5 to TRBJ1-6; a possible D gene is TRBD1 (5 bases). V was pared by 6 bases and J by 12 bases, with 15 bases between. CDR1 and CDR2 from the germline V gene are MNHEY and SVGAGI. The CDR3 sequence is 13 residues long. This CDR3 reads CASSPMGGLPLHF. The DNA for the CDR3 is TGTGCCAGCAGCCCAATGGGGGGGTTACCCCTCCACTTT.

This clone has just one count. This rearrangement joins TRBV5-1 to TRBJ2-5; the match to TRBD1 covers 9 bases. The germline V gene encodes CDR1 SGHRS and CDR2 YFSETQ. This CDR3 spans 15 amino acids. V lost 0 bases and J lost 5; bases outside the gene matches: 5. This chain's CDR3 is CASSLDGTGSETQYF. DNA for the CDR3: TGCGCCAGCAGCTTGGATGGGACAGGGAGCGAGACCCAGTACTTC.

The J gene is TRBJ2-7, the V gene TRBV6-2 or TRBV6-3, with D hard to call. The V gene's germline CDR1 is MNHEY and CDR2 SVGEGT. Trimming cost V 2 bases and J 4 bases, with 18 bases left between them. The CDR3 has 16 residues. CDR3 coding DNA: TGTGCCAGCAGTTACGCGAGTATCGGTGCCGGTTACGAGCAGTACTTC. This gives the protein CASSYASIGAGYEQYF.

This clone was recorded only once. The chain carries TRBV25-1 and TRBJ1-2, with D possibly matching TRBD1 (6 bases). V was shortened by 4 bases and J by 3 bases, with 18 bases between the two germline ends. CDR1 is MGHDK and CDR2 is SYGVNS in the germline V gene. This CDR3 region has 16 residues. The CDR3 DNA follows: TGTGCCAGCAGTGGCCCCCAGGGACACCTGTACTATGGCTACACCTTC. Amino acids: CASSGPQGHLYYGYTF.

The chain is built from TRBV12-3 or TRBV12-4 and TRBJ1-2; possible D gene TRBD1, 6 bases. This CDR3 is built from 13 residues. V lost 6 bases to trimming and J lost 7 bases, with 15 bases between them. The CDR3 nucleotides read TGTGCCAGCAGCCCCAGGGGCTTTAGTGGCTACACCTTC. It encodes CASSPRGFSGYTF.

The CDR3 is CAWSVTQGTEAFF. The CDR3 DNA follows: TGTGCCTGGAGTGTAACCCAGGGAACTGAAGCTTTCTTT. The chain couples TRBV30 to TRBJ1-1; perhaps TRBD1 as D (5 bases). Trimming took 0 bases from V and 5 from J, leaving 10 bases between them. Germline CDR1 and CDR2: GTSNPN and SVGIG (reference sequence). The CDR3 length is 13 residues.

The chain uses TRBV28 and TRBJ1-1; D gene unclear. Germline V gene data show CDR1 as MDHEN and CDR2 as SYDVKM. This CDR3 has 13 residues. V was cut by 6 bases and J by 5 bases, with 13 bases left in between. This chain's CDR3 is CASSNGWVTEAFF. In DNA form, the CDR3 reads TGTGCCAGCAGCAACGGGTGGGTTACTGAAGCTTTCTTT.

This chain joins TRBV2 and TRBJ2-5, with D possibly TRBD1 on 6 matching bases. CDR1 and CDR2 from the germline V gene are SNHLY and FYNNEI. Trimming left V 6 bases short and J 6 bases short, with 8 bases between. This CDR3 has 11 amino acids. The CDR3 here is CASRGAQTQYF. CDR3 DNA: TGTGCCAGCAGGGGGGCTCAGACCCAGTACTTC. The variable domain in full, completed from reference TRBV2 and TRBJ2-5, reads EPEVTQTPSHQVTQMGQEVILRCVPISNHLYFYWYRQILGQKVEFLVSFYNNEISEKSEIFDDQFSVERPDGSNFTLKIRSTKLEDSAMYFCASRGAQTQYFGPGTRLLVL.

The V call is TRBV24-1, the J call TRBJ2-2; D ambiguous. This CDR3 is 12 amino acids long. With 3 bases removed from V and 5 bases from J, the gap between germline ends came to 3 bases. Germline-derived CDR1 and CDR2 are KGHDR and SFDVKD. In nucleotides, the CDR3 is TGTGCCACCAGTGATCGGACCGGGGAGCTGTTTTTT. This encodes CATSDRTGELFF.

This clone was recorded only once. The V gene is TRBV9, the J gene TRBJ2-5; maybe TRBD1 (6 bases). CDR3 length: 13 residues. V lost 4 bases and J 4 bases, leaving 11 bases between the germline ends. Germline V gene sequence: CDR1 SGDLS, CDR2 YYNGEE. CDR3 coding DNA: TGTGCCAGCAGCCTGGGGGCGGGAGAGACCCAGTACTTC. Translating gives CASSLGAGETQYF.

This chain uses TRBV5-6 with TRBJ1-2; the D gene is possibly TRBD1 (5 bases). The CDR3 has 12 amino acids. The germline V gene encodes CDR1 SGHDT and CDR2 YYEEEE. V lost 0 bases to trimming and J lost 7 bases, with 7 bases between them. CDR3 bases: TGTGCCAGCAGCTTGGCAAGGGGTGGCTACACCTTC. The encoded protein is CASSLARGGYTF.

The V call is TRBV19, the J call TRBJ1-2, with 10 positions matching TRBD1. V was pared by 9 bases and J by 4 bases, with 5 bases of the junction left unmatched. Germline V gene sequence: CDR1 LNHDA, CDR2 SQIVND (reference sequence). The CDR3 totals 13 residues. The CDR3 DNA sequence: TGTGCCAGCCTTGACAGGGGGCTCTATGGCTACACCTTC. It yields the protein CASLDRGLYGYTF. The full variable domain, rest sourced from reference TRBV19 and TRBJ1-2, is DGGITQSPKYLFRKEGQNVTLSCEQNLNHDAMYWYRQDPGQGLRLIYYSQIVNDFQKGDIAEGYSVSREKKESFPLTVTSAQKNPTAFYLCASLDRGLYGYTFGSGTRLTVV.